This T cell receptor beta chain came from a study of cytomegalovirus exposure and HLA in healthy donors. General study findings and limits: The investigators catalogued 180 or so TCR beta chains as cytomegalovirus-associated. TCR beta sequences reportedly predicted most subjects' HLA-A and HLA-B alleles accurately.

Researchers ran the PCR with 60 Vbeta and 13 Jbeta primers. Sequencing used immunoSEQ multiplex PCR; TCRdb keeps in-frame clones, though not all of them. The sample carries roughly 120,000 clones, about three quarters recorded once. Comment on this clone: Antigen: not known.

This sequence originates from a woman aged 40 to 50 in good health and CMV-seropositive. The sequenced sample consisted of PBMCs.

CDR3 sequence: CASSLRETVYNEQFF. Written as DNA, the CDR3 is TGTGCCAGCAGCCTCAGGGAAACCGTTTACAATGAGCAGTTCTTC. The rearrangement links TRBV27 to TRBJ2-1; perhaps TRBD1 as D (5 bases). The germline gives CDR1 MNHEY, CDR2 SMNVEV (reference sequence). Between the trimmed V and J ends, which lost 6 bases and 4 bases, there was a span of 16 bases. The CDR3 loop spans 15 amino acids.